This is a list of T cell receptor beta chains from one sample in a study of blood T cells in healthy people across ages. MiXCR, run by TCRdb on the 5' RACE reads, gives a single entry per CDR3 protein. The table includes roughly 800,000 distinct CDR3 sequences, around 25% detected once. These data also featured in a second study, about T cells of mothers and their children.

Sequencing input: blood. Every receptor here comes from a boy aged 5-17 years in good health. Both conserved end residues are trimmed from each CDR3. Clone size is stated in some rows and not others, as once, few, many or a class when expanded.

TRBJ2-5 once TRBV10-3 AISEGTRSQETQY
TRBJ2-5 few TRBV25-1 ASSEGDRIQETQY
TRBJ2-5 few TRBV7-9 ASSLLRMQETQY
TRBJ2-1 - TRBV12-3/TRBV12-4 ASGLSGSYEQF
TRBJ2-1 - TRBV5-1 ASSLDQGSYNEQF
TRBJ2-7 - TRBV11-2 ASSPRGVTYEQY
TRBJ2-5 - TRBV3-1 ASSQDWRTAPQAGQETQY
TRBJ1-3 - TRBV2 ASSVLDVYSGNTIY
TRBJ1-1 - TRBV13 ASSFWRRMNTEAF
TRBJ2-7 few TRBV2 AIQWRENYEQY
TRBJ2-7 few TRBV6-2/TRBV6-3 ASSYPTYEQY
TRBJ2-3 - TRBV9 ASSVPSGGGRTDTQY
TRBJ2-3 - TRBV7-2 ASSLVAETSGRSSDTQY
TRBJ2-1 - TRBV29-1 SVGTSGRSEQF
TRBJ2-3 - TRBV20-1 SALKASSAGGSTDTQY
TRBJ2-3 once TRBV28 ASSFPSGLPTDTQY
TRBJ1-2 few TRBV19 ASSTTVTNYGYT
- many TRBV15 ATHGGQGFNEQF
TRBJ2-4 few TRBV19 ASSIGTGTGLDIQY
TRBJ2-5 few TRBV11-3 ASADTQETQY
TRBJ1-2 - TRBV3-1 ASSQEAGRLYGYT
TRBJ1-4 - TRBV5-6 ASSLGAKNEKLF